This T cell receptor (beta chain) comes out of a study of T cell repertoires in cytomegalovirus infection (dated by TCRdb to between 2019 and 2020). Some background on the complete study: The peptide stimulations were aimed at well-studied HLA-B-restricted epitopes as well as recently identified HLA-C-restricted CMV epitopes, whose presentation resists viral immunomodulation. Donor HLA type was relevant to the analysis, as public TCR beta signatures indicated carriage of CMV infection together with the matching HLA type. Points the paper makes about the study in general: In both this cohort and an independent cohort of 300 to 450 donors, the cumulative frequency of public TCR beta family members distinguished carriers of CMV infection plus the relevant HLA type. In the ex vivo response, HLA-C-restricted CMV-specific TCR beta clonotypes were dominant, and in two of eight donors the single most frequent clonotype came from this HLA-C-restricted group.

As regards this clonotype: The specificity of this receptor is unknown. No quality values exist for individual bases; no much larger clone is one base distant.

The sequencing machine was an Illumina HiSeq 1500. Clones were called with MiXCR by TCRdb after fastp trimmed the public reads at Q25, and only in-frame beta chains were retained. A single entry per CDR3 protein holds the most common genes and DNA from its merged rows. The sample data list roughly 700,000 distinct CDR3 sequences, and around 31% of these were observed just once. Around a sixth of the sample rests with the top ten. Per the publication, the treatment or condition label means: in vitro stimulation with specific CMV peptide epitopes to enrich CMV-specific T cells. The CDR1 and CDR2 encoded by the germline V gene (reference sequence) are LNHDA and SQIVND. V loses 7 bases, J loses 3 bases, and the germline ends lie 15 bases apart. From the cysteine through the phenylalanine, the CDR3 covers 14 amino acids. Only the CDR3 region is kept as DNA, spanning 42 bases read in frame from base 1.

The V and J segments used are TRBV19 and TRBJ1-1; TRBD1 is a weak D gene call, 5 bases matching. The material sequenced was cultured PBMCs, taken from culture after CMV antigen stimulation. The TCR sequence derives from a human donor in good health (CMV status not recorded). Some clones in this sample may be carry-over from other donors' samples. At the DNA level, the sequence is TGTGCCAGTAACCCAGCAGGGCGTTACACTGAAGCTTTCTTT. Its amino acids are CASNPAGRYTEAFF.